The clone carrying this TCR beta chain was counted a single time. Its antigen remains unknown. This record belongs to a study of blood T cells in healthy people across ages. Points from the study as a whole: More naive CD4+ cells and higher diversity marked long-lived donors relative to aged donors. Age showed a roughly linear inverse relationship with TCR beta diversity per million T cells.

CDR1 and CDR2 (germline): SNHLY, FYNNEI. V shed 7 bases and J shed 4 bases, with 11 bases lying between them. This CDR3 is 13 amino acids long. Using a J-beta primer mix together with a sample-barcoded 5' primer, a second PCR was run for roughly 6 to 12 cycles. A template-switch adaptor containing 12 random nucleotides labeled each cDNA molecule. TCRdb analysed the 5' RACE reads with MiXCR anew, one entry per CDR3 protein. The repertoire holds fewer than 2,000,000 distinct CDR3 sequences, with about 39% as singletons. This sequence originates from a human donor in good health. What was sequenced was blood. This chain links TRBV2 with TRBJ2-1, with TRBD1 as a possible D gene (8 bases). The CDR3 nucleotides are TGTGCCAGCAAACAGGGGGGGTACAATGAGCAGTTCTTC. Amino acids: CASKQGGYNEQFF.